Each of the 30 T cell receptor beta chains below was sequenced from the same sample in a study of blood T cell repertoires in COVID-19 (dated by TCRdb to between 2020 and 2021). To prepare the library, the immunoSEQ multiplex PCR assay was applied. TCRdb took over this immuneACCESS table, retaining in-frame rearrangements with V and J assigned. Such tables are incomplete; in checked studies, under half of the missing clones stem from an unresolved V gene, and the remainder is unexplained. For this sample there are 88,000 or so clones; about four fifths appear just once. Of the sample, more than 20% is held by the ten largest clones. Specimen: peripheral blood. The receptors originated from a human donor in a cohort sampled during active COVID-19.

A few counts support this clone. The chain has TRBV7-9 and TRBJ1-1, with a possible D match to TRBD1 (6 bases). This CDR3 is built from 16 residues. V lost 4 bases and J 4 bases, leaving 19 bases between the germline ends. CDR1 and CDR2 (germline): SEHNR, FQNEAQ (reference sequence). CDR3 bases: TGTGCCAGCAGCTCCCCGAGAACGTCCAGGGGCACTGAAGCTTTCTTT. It translates to CASSSPRTSRGTEAFF.

The chain has TRBV7-9 and TRBJ2-2; possibly TRBD2 for D (5 bases). Per the germline V gene, CDR1 is SEHNR and CDR2 is FQNEAQ (reference sequence). Trimming took off 11 bases at V and 0 bases at J, with 13 bases between the two ends. The CDR3 is 14 amino acids. The CDR3: CAGERRTNTGELFF. As DNA, the CDR3 is TGTGCCGGAGAAAGGAGGACGAACACCGGGGAGCTGTTTTTT.

Only one count was recorded for this clone. This chain uses TRBV4-2 with TRBJ2-5; 13 positions agree with TRBD2. The CDR3 length is 15 residues. Germline CDR1 is LGHNA and CDR2 is YNFKEQ. Trimming took 4 bases from V and 4 from J; bases not matched to a gene: 3. CDR3 residues: CASSPGLAGVETQYF. The CDR3 DNA is TGTGCCAGCAGCCCCGGACTAGCGGGAGTAGAGACCCAGTACTTC.

This clone was observed a few times. Other DNA sequences in the sample encode the same CDR3. The chain joins TRBV2 to TRBJ1-2; 7 bases match TRBD1. V was pared by 2 bases and J by 4 bases, with 4 bases of the junction left unmatched. Germline loops: CDR1 SNHLY, CDR2 FYNNEI. The CDR3 extends over 14 amino acids. This CDR3 reads CASSENRGTYGYTF. CDR3 nucleotide sequence: TGTGCCAGCAGTGAAAACAGGGGAACCTATGGCTACACCTTC.

V is TRBV10-1 and J is TRBJ2-3, with 7 nucleotides matching TRBD1. This CDR3 is 14 amino acids long. From germline, CDR1 is WNHNN and CDR2 SYGVQD (reference sequence). The J segment lost 3 bases and the V segment lost 7 bases, leaving 7 bases of the junction unmatched. CDR3: CASTDRVGTDTQYF. DNA of the CDR3: TGCGCCAGCACAGACAGGGTTGGAACAGATACGCAGTATTTT.

V gene TRBV2 combines with J gene TRBJ2-1, with 8 bases fitting TRBD1. The ends lost 2 bases at V and 2 bases at J; junction bases unmatched: 2. Germline V gene lookup returns CDR1 SNHLY and CDR2 FYNNEI. The CDR3 loop spans 15 amino acids. CDR3 loop: CASSEQTGAYNEQFF. The DNA of the CDR3 is TGTGCCAGCAGTGAACAGACAGGGGCCTACAATGAGCAGTTCTTC.

The chain carries TRBV28 and TRBJ2-1; the D gene is possibly TRBD1 (8 bases). This CDR3 contains 15 residues. Trimming left V 7 bases short and J 7 bases short, with 20 bases between. The V gene's germline CDR1 is MDHEN and CDR2 SYDVKM. The CDR3 protein is CASIGTGLAVNEQFF. The CDR3 DNA reads TGTGCCAGCATTGGGACAGGTCTAGCGGTAAATGAGCAGTTCTTC. The entire variable domain, with the rest obtained from reference TRBV28 and TRBJ2-1, is as follows: DVKVTQSSRYLVKRTGEKVFLECVQDMDHENMFWYRQDPGLGLRLIYFSYDVKMKEKGDIPEGYSVSREKKERFSLILESASTNQTSMYLCASIGTGLAVNEQFFGPGTRLTVL.

The rearrangement links TRBV9 to TRBJ2-3; no clear D. This CDR3 region has 14 residues. In germline, CDR1 is SGDLS, CDR2 YYNGEE. V dropped 3 bases and J dropped 3 bases, with 11 bases sitting between them. The CDR3 sequence: CASSAEVRTDTQYF. CDR3 DNA sequence: TGTGCCAGCAGCGCCGAGGTCCGGACAGATACGCAGTATTTT.

The chain has TRBV5-1 and TRBJ2-3; TRBD2 aligns across 8 bases. Germline values: CDR1 SGHRS, CDR2 YFSETQ. The length of the CDR3 is 16 residues. Trimming removed 1 base from V and 3 bases from J; junction bases left unmatched: 7. As DNA, the CDR3 is TGCGCCAGCAGCTTGCTTGCGGGAGGTGGGACAGATACGCAGTATTTT. Protein sequence: CASSLLAGGGTDTQYF.

The chain carries TRBV6-5 and TRBJ2-3; 12 bases fit TRBD2. V gave up 5 bases and J gave up 5 bases; unmatched junction bases: 5. Per the germline V gene, CDR1 is MNHEY and CDR2 is SVGAGI. The CDR3 contains 15 residues. CDR3 residues: CASSRLAGERDTQYF. In DNA, the CDR3 is TGTGCCAGCAGTCGACTAGCGGGAGAAAGAGATACGCAGTATTTT.

CDR3 residues: CAWSEGRSGANVLTF. CDR3 nucleotide sequence: TGTGCCTGGAGTGAGGGGAGGTCTGGGGCCAACGTCCTGACTTTC. The rearrangement joins TRBV30 to TRBJ2-6; D is perhaps TRBD2 (6 bases). This CDR3 is built from 15 residues. The germline V gene has CDR1 GTSNPN and CDR2 SVGIG (reference sequence). Deletions cut 1 base from V and 1 base from J, with 8 bases between.

The chain recombines TRBV19 with TRBJ2-2; D is uncertain. With 7 bases removed from V and 4 bases from J, the gap between germline ends came to 7 bases. This CDR3 is built from 12 residues. Germline V gene sequence: CDR1 LNHDA, CDR2 SQIVND (reference sequence). CDR3 coding DNA: TGTGCCAGTACTACCCGCACCGGGGAGCTGTTTTTT. Translating gives CASTTRTGELFF.

This clone was seen just once. With a much larger clone just one base away, this may be a read error. The sample holds other DNA sequences that translate to the same CDR3. V gene TRBV2 combines with J gene TRBJ1-2, with no clear D. There are 13 residues in the CDR3. CDR1 SNHLY and CDR2 FYNNEI come from the germline V gene. Here the CDR3 DNA reads TGTGCCAGCAAGGCGGGCCGTGGTTATGGTTACACCTTC. Translation: CASKAGRGYGYTF.

The chain employs TRBV21-1 and TRBJ2-7; the D call TRBD1 from the table was never checked on the DNA. TRBV21-1 is flagged as a pseudogene. This CDR3 comprises 15 residues. CDR3 sequence reads: CASSNRDRLYYEQYF. CDR3 in DNA: TGTGCCAGCAGCAACCGGGACAGGTTATACTACGAGCAGTACTTC.

The chain links TRBV6-5 to TRBJ1-2; D gene unclear. The CDR3 sequence is 13 residues long. The V end lost 6 bases, the J end lost 3 bases, and 11 bases lay between the germline ends. CDR1 is MNHEY, CDR2 SVGAGI, per germline. CDR3 DNA sequence: TGTGCCAGCAGCTCCTCAGGCTACTATGGCTACACCTTC. Translation: CASSSSGYYGYTF.

CDR3 DNA sequence: TGTGCCAGCAGTGGGGTGGGGCGACAAGAGACCCAGTACTTC. Amino acid sequence: CASSGVGRQETQYF. V gene TRBV25-1 combines with J gene TRBJ2-5; the D gene is possibly TRBD1 (5 bases). This CDR3 is built from 14 residues. Germline V lookup: CDR1 MGHDK, CDR2 SYGVNS. V dropped 4 bases and J dropped 2 bases, with 11 bases sitting between them.

This chain joins TRBV25-1 and TRBJ1-5; possible D gene TRBD1, 6 bases. The CDR3 covers 14 residues. Per the germline V gene, CDR1 is MGHDK and CDR2 is SYGVNS. Trimming took off 3 bases at V and 9 bases at J, with 15 bases between the two ends. The DNA of the CDR3 is TGTGCCAGCAGTGACTCACAGGGAAGGATGCCCCAGCATTTT. Protein sequence: CASSDSQGRMPQHF.

The V and J genes are TRBV6-5 and TRBJ1-1, with a weak D call TRBD1 (6 bases). With 6 bases removed from V and 3 bases from J, the gap between germline ends came to 14 bases. This CDR3 region has 14 residues. Germline V CDR1 and CDR2: MNHEY, SVGAGI. This chain's CDR3 is CASSQQGWDTEAFF. In nucleotides, the CDR3 is TGTGCCAGCAGCCAACAGGGATGGGACACTGAAGCTTTCTTT.

CDR3 protein: CATSRDGVGVGNEQFF. The DNA of the CDR3 is TGTGCCACCAGCAGAGATGGAGTTGGTGTTGGGAATGAGCAGTTCTTC. V and J are TRBV15 and TRBJ2-1; no definite D call. Germline loops: CDR1 LNHNV, CDR2 YYDKDF (reference sequence). The length of the CDR3 is 16 residues. Trimming cost V 0 bases and J 7 bases, with 16 bases left between them.

This CDR3 is CAWSVLASGRGEQFF. CDR3 nucleotides: TGTGCCTGGAGTGTACTGGCTAGCGGGAGGGGTGAGCAGTTCTTC. The chain couples TRBV30 to TRBJ2-1, with 12 nucleotides matching TRBD2. This CDR3 comprises 15 residues. V shed 0 bases, J shed 9 bases, and the junction held 6 bases outside the gene matches. Looked up from germline, CDR1 is GTSNPN and CDR2 is SVGIG (reference sequence).

This chain uses TRBV11-3 with TRBJ2-1; 12 bases match TRBD1. The ends lost 8 bases at V and 4 bases at J; junction bases unmatched: 9. Germline CDR1 and CDR2: SGHNT and YENEEA. The CDR3 is 16 amino acids. CDR3 DNA sequence: TGTGCCAGCCCCCCGGGACAGGGGGCAAGGTACAATGAGCAGTTCTTC. Translated, it gives CASPPGQGARYNEQFF.

The chain links TRBV6-5 to TRBJ1-1; the D gene is possibly TRBD1 (6 bases). Trimming cost V 5 bases and J 4 bases, with 14 bases left between them. This CDR3 has 14 amino acids. Per the germline V gene, CDR1 is MNHEY and CDR2 is SVGAGI. CDR3 nucleotides: TGTGCCAGCAGTCGTACAGGGTGGGGCACTGAAGCTTTCTTT. It is translated as CASSRTGWGTEAFF.

This rearrangement joins TRBV11-1 to TRBJ1-5, with D possibly TRBD1 on 6 matching bases. Germline V gene data show CDR1 as SGHAT and CDR2 as FQDESV (reference sequence). Trimming shortened V by 1 base and J by 5 bases, and 9 bases separated the two germline ends. The CDR3 is made up of 14 amino acids. CDR3 coding DNA: TGTGCCAGCAGCTTAGAACCAGGGGATCAGCCCCAGCATTTT. Translation: CASSLEPGDQPQHF. Variable domain in full (rest from reference TRBV11-1 and TRBJ1-5): EAEVAQSPRYKITEKSQAVAFWCDPISGHATLYWYRQILGQGPELLVQFQDESVVDDSQLPKDRFSAERLKGVDSTLKIQPAELGDSAMYLCASSLEPGDQPQHFGDGTRLSIL.

The chain combines TRBV4-2 with TRBJ2-2, with 10 bases fitting TRBD1. The V gene's germline CDR1 is LGHNA and CDR2 YNFKEQ. The CDR3 sequence is 15 residues long. The junction had 3 bases not matched to a gene; V was cut back by 3 bases and J by 5 bases. In DNA form, the CDR3 reads TGTGCCAGCAGCCAGAAGGACAGGGGGACCGGGGAGCTGTTTTTT. This sequence encodes CASSQKDRGTGELFF.

This clone came up a few times. J is TRBJ2-1 and V is TRBV1; the DNA was not used to check the table's D call, TRBD2. TRBV1 is labeled a pseudogene. This CDR3 is 18 amino acids long. In nucleotides, the CDR3 is TGCACCAGCAGCCAAGATTTGGGACTTCCCAGCTCCTACAATGAGCAGTTCTTC. As protein: CTSSQDLGLPSSYNEQFF.

The chain employs TRBV5-6 and TRBJ2-2; 12 bases are a match to TRBD1. V lost 4 bases and J lost 4; bases outside the gene matches: 8. In germline, CDR1 is SGHDT, CDR2 YYEEEE. CDR3 size: 17 residues. CDR3 protein: CASSPVGTGGTTGELFF. DNA for the CDR3: TGTGCCAGCAGCCCGGTCGGGACAGGGGGCACCACCGGGGAGCTGTTTTTT.

The rearrangement joins TRBV9 to TRBJ2-3; 15 bases line up with TRBD2. This CDR3 region has 17 residues. Trimming removed 2 bases from V and 4 bases from J; junction bases left unmatched: 5. Germline lookup yields CDR1 SGDLS and CDR2 YYNGEE. CDR3 DNA sequence: TGTGCCAGCAGCGTCCCGGGACTAGCGGGAGGCCCAGATACGCAGTATTTT. It specifies CASSVPGLAGGPDTQYF.

This clone was observed once. This chain joins TRBV5-1 and TRBJ2-7, with 8 bases aligning to TRBD1. The CDR3 totals 14 residues. The germline gives CDR1 SGHRS, CDR2 YFSETQ. With 0 bases clipped from V and 7 bases from J, the junction kept 6 bases outside the gene matches. The chain's CDR3 is CASSLAQTGEEQYF. The CDR3 DNA is TGCGCCAGCAGCTTGGCCCAGACAGGGGAAGAGCAGTACTTC.

This clone appeared once. The V and J genes are TRBV29-1 and TRBJ2-4, with 13 bases identical to TRBD2. Germline assignment: CDR1 SQVTM and CDR2 ANQGSEA. The CDR3 consists of 18 residues. The V gene end was trimmed by 1 base and the J gene end by 6 bases; junction bases not matched to a gene: 12. Here the CDR3 reads CSVEGGGLAGLSGNIQYF. CDR3 DNA: TGCAGCGTTGAAGGGGGGGGACTAGCGGGATTAAGTGGAAACATTCAGTACTTC.

This chain uses TRBV6-5 with TRBJ1-2; D perhaps matches TRBD1 (6 bases). The CDR3 loop spans 13 amino acids. V was pared by 2 bases and J by 2 bases, with 6 bases between. CDR1 and CDR2 (germline): MNHEY, SVGAGI. Here the CDR3 reads CASSYDRNYGYTF. The CDR3 DNA sequence: TGTGCCAGCAGTTACGACAGGAACTATGGCTACACCTTC.